Listed here are 14 T cell receptor beta chains from one sample, sequenced in a study of OX40 agonist ivuxolimab in advanced cancers. Some clones are missing from TCRdb's copy, which holds only in-frame ones; the method was immunoSEQ multiplex PCR. The sample consists of some 50,000 clones, approximately 91% of them appearing once. The sequencing used CD4+ or CD8+ T cells sorted from blood, collected in a trial of the OX40 agonist ivuxolimab. The receptor set was obtained from an adult with an advanced solid tumor such as melanoma, head and neck, liver or kidney cancer.

This sequence joins TRBV9 and TRBJ2-3, with D possibly matching TRBD2 (6 bases). CDR3 length equals 14 residues. V was pared by 2 bases and J by 2 bases, with 9 bases between. Germline V lookup: CDR1 SGDLS, CDR2 YYNGEE. In DNA, the CDR3 is TGTGCCAGCAGCGTGGGCGGGGTCACAGATACGCAGTATTTT. This gives the protein CASSVGGVTDTQYF.

This rearrangement joins TRBV6-5 to TRBJ2-7; D might be TRBD1 (5 bases). The CDR3 covers 13 residues. Germline V lookup: CDR1 MNHEY, CDR2 SVGAGI. V lost 6 bases and J lost 3, with 12 bases in between. The CDR3 sequence is CASSSGSHYEQYF. CDR3 DNA: TGTGCCAGCAGCTCAGGGTCTCACTACGAGCAGTACTTC.

The chain recombines TRBV4-2 with TRBJ2-7; 9 positions agree with TRBD2. The CDR3 is 16 amino acids. From germline, CDR1 is LGHNA and CDR2 YNFKEQ. V lost 0 bases and J lost 0; bases outside the gene matches: 3. The CDR3 coding sequence is TGTGCCAGCAGCCAAGAGATGACTAGCGGCTCCTACGAGCAGTACTTC. Its protein is CASSQEMTSGSYEQYF.

The chain has TRBV30 and TRBJ1-1; D not resolved. Germline V gene lookup returns CDR1 GTSNPN and CDR2 SVGIG (reference sequence). The CDR3 loop spans 12 amino acids. The germline V and J ends were trimmed by 1 base and 7 bases, with 10 bases remaining between them. The CDR3 DNA sequence: TGTGCCTGGAGTGGTTTCGCGGGTGAAGCTTTCTTT. Encoded protein: CAWSGFAGEAFF.

The chain combines TRBV19 with TRBJ1-2; D might be TRBD1 (6 bases). CDR1 LNHDA and CDR2 SQIVND come from the germline V gene (reference sequence). This CDR3 region has 15 residues. Deletions cut 7 bases from V and 4 bases from J, with 19 bases between. The CDR3 bases are TGTGCCAGTACCCTTGGCTTAGGACAGATCTATGGCTACACCTTC. This sequence encodes CASTLGLGQIYGYTF.

The CDR3 region has the DNA TGTGCCAGCAGTTACCGGGGCCCAGAAAAACTGTTTTTT. This encodes CASSYRGPEKLFF. The rearrangement uses TRBV6-5 and TRBJ1-4, with D possibly matching TRBD1 (5 bases). There are 13 residues in the CDR3. Germline lookup yields CDR1 MNHEY and CDR2 SVGAGI. V lost 2 bases, J lost 8 bases, and 9 bases lay in between.

The chain uses TRBV11-2 and TRBJ1-1, with D unclear. With 0 bases removed from V and 11 bases from J, the gap between germline ends came to 7 bases. This CDR3 is 11 amino acids long. CDR1 is SGHAT and CDR2 is FQNNGV in the germline V gene. CDR3 DNA: TGTGCCAGCAGCTTAGACCGAGGGGCTTTCTTT. Protein sequence: CASSLDRGAFF.

The rearrangement uses TRBV6-5 and TRBJ1-6; no definite D call. The CDR3 consists of 13 residues. Trimming removed 2 bases from V and 7 bases from J, with 6 bases in between. Germline lookup yields CDR1 MNHEY and CDR2 SVGAGI. The CDR3, as DNA: TGTGCCAGCAGTTACGGCAGCAATTCACCCCTCCACTTT. Amino acids: CASSYGSNSPLHF.

The chain couples TRBV7-9 to TRBJ2-1; 14 bases are a match to TRBD2. From germline, CDR1 is SEHNR and CDR2 FQNEAQ (reference sequence). The CDR3 spans 17 residues. Trimming at V came to 6 bases and at J to 7 bases, leaving 11 bases not matched to a gene. DNA for the CDR3: TGTGCCAGCAGTCCTCGACTAGCGGGAGGGAGCCTAAATGAGCAGTTCTTC. It codes for CASSPRLAGGSLNEQFF.

This chain joins TRBV6-1 and TRBJ2-1; 10 nucleotides agree with TRBD1. The germline CDR1 and CDR2 sequences are MNHNS and SASEGT. The V gene end was trimmed by 7 bases and the J gene end by 8 bases; junction bases not matched to a gene: 5. The CDR3 has 13 residues. As DNA, the CDR3 is TGTGCCAGCACCGGGACAGGGGTAGATGAGCAGTTCTTC. It specifies CASTGTGVDEQFF.

This clone was seen a few times. The rearrangement uses TRBV6-6 and TRBJ2-3; TRBD2 agrees at 10 bases. Germline-derived CDR1 and CDR2 are MNHNY and SVGAGI (reference sequence). There are 14 residues in the CDR3. V shed 8 bases, J shed 4 bases, and the junction held 6 bases outside the gene matches. The CDR3 region has the DNA TGTGCCAGCGCTCCGGGACTAGCGTCAGATACGCAGTATTTT. This sequence encodes CASAPGLASDTQYF.

This chain connects TRBV28 to TRBJ1-1; 9 bases are a match to TRBD1. The CDR3 is made up of 14 amino acids. With 3 bases clipped from V and 5 bases from J, the junction kept 4 bases outside the gene matches. Germline-derived CDR1 and CDR2 are MDHEN and SYDVKM. CDR3 sequence: CASSFGQGSTEAFF. The CDR3 region has the DNA TGTGCCAGCAGTTTTGGACAGGGGAGTACTGAAGCTTTCTTT.

The rearrangement joins TRBV10-3 to TRBJ2-2; D is perhaps TRBD2 (6 bases). The V gene lost 4 bases and the J gene lost 7 bases, with 10 bases spanning the gap. In germline, CDR1 is ENHRY, CDR2 SYGVKD. This CDR3 region has 13 residues. The CDR3 DNA sequence: TGTGCCATCAGTGGACTAGGGGTCGGGGAGCTGTTTTTT. Protein product: CAISGLGVGELFF.

The chain carries TRBV7-8 and TRBJ2-1, with 9 bases that match TRBD1. The ends lost 7 bases at V and 4 bases at J; junction bases unmatched: 5. CDR1 and CDR2 from the germline V gene are SGHVS and FQNEAQ. The CDR3 has 14 amino acids. As DNA, the CDR3 is TGTGCCAGCACCCGGACAGGGGTTTACAATGAGCAGTTCTTC. This encodes CASTRTGVYNEQFF.